This passage covers 2 T cell receptor beta chains from one sample sequenced in a study of T cell changes during pregnancy in multiple sclerosis. Data came from immunoSEQ multiplex PCR; TCRdb stores just in-frame clones and leaves some out. The repertoire includes roughly 45,000 clones, more than 85% of them detected once, and approximately 9% sits in the top ten. Here the sequenced sample was CD8+ T cells from peripheral blood mononuclear cells, taken after pregnancy. These receptors were obtained from a female donor with multiple sclerosis, enrolled in a pregnancy study.

The chain is built from TRBV2 and TRBJ2-7; TRBD2 matches 9 bases. This CDR3 has 16 residues. After removal of 3 bases from V and 4 bases from J, the junction contained 10 bases not matched to a gene. Germline-derived CDR1 and CDR2 are SNHLY and FYNNEI. The CDR3 DNA sequence: TGTGCCAGCAGTGATGAGGTTGCCAGCGGGGGGTACGAGCAGTACTTC. It encodes CASSDEVASGGYEQYF. Full variable domain (rest looked up from reference TRBV2 and TRBJ2-7): EPEVTQTPSHQVTQMGQEVILRCVPISNHLYFYWYRQILGQKVEFLVSFYNNEISEKSEIFDDQFSVERPDGSNFTLKIRSTKLEDSAMYFCASSDEVASGGYEQYFGPGTRLTVT.

V is TRBV7-9 and J is TRBJ1-2, with unresolved D. The V end was cut by 5 bases, the J end by 8 bases, with 12 bases between. CDR3 length: 12 residues. Looked up from germline, CDR1 is SEHNR and CDR2 is FQNEAQ (reference sequence). The CDR3 bases are TGTGCCAGCAGCCCGGGAGTGAAGGGCTACACCTTC. Amino acids: CASSPGVKGYTF.